These 11 T cell receptor beta chains were sequenced from one sample in a study of T-cell memory formation after mild COVID-19. TCRdb re-called the 5' RACE reads with MiXCR, one entry per CDR3 protein. Of under 550,000 distinct CDR3 sequences in the sample, about 20% were seen once. Source material: PBMCs or a T cell subset sorted from them (not recorded which). Source of these receptors: an adult woman who had mild COVID-19 (a few samples of this study predate the infection). Cell type and time point are not known.

This clonotype showed up many times. The chain joins TRBV12-3 or TRBV12-4 to TRBJ1-5; 8 bases agree with TRBD1. V was clipped by 6 bases and J by 2 bases; unmatched bases: 3. This CDR3 spans 14 amino acids. The CDR3 nucleotides are TGTGCCAGCAGGCAGACAGGGGGCAATCAGCCCCAGCATTTT. This translates into CASRQTGGNQPQHF.

The chain couples TRBV7-2 to TRBJ1-6, with 9 bases matching TRBD1. Germline CDR1 reads SGHTA; CDR2 reads FQGNSA. V lost 5 bases, J lost 10 bases, and 9 bases stayed unmatched. The CDR3 is 15 residues long. The DNA for the CDR3 is TGTGCCAGCAGCCTGGGACAGGGAGGGAGATCACCCCTCCACTTT. The encoded protein is CASSLGQGGRSPLHF. Supplemented by reference TRBV7-2 and TRBJ1-6, the full variable domain reads GAGVSQSPSNKVTEKGKDVELRCDPISGHTALYWYRQSLGQGLEFLIYFQGNSAPDKSGLPSDRFSAERTGGSVSTLTIQRTQQEDSAVYLCASSLGQGGRSPLHFGNGTRLTVT.

This clonotype was observed a handful of times. V is TRBV3-1 and J is TRBJ1-1, with no clear D. The V and J ends lost 0 bases and 7 bases respectively, with 12 bases between them. Germline V gene lookup returns CDR1 LGHDT and CDR2 YNNKEL (reference sequence). This CDR3 has 14 amino acids. The CDR3 here is CASSQDQVGGEAFF. The CDR3 DNA follows: TGTGCCAGCAGCCAAGACCAGGTCGGCGGTGAAGCTTTCTTT.

This clonotype turned up a few times. The rearrangement joins TRBV9 to TRBJ2-3; perhaps TRBD1 as D (6 bases). The V end was cut by 1 base, the J end by 1 base, with 10 bases between. This CDR3 has 15 residues. The germline V gene has CDR1 SGDLS and CDR2 YYNGEE. CDR3 sequence (DNA): TGTGCCAGCAGCGTAAGGGGGTTCCGCACAGATACGCAGTATTTT. This translates into CASSVRGFRTDTQYF.

This clonotype occurred a few times. This chain joins TRBV20-1 and TRBJ1-2, with 7 positions matching TRBD1. This CDR3 comprises 12 residues. V was pared by 5 bases and J by 6 bases, with 6 bases of the junction left unmatched. Looked up from germline, CDR1 is DFQATT and CDR2 is SNEGSKA (reference sequence). The CDR3 DNA reads as TGCAGTGCTCCTCCAACAGGGGATGGCTACACCTTC. The encoded protein is CSAPPTGDGYTF.

This chain joins TRBV7-7 and TRBJ2-7; the D is unclear. Trimming removed 5 bases at V and 2 bases at J, with 13 bases between. The CDR3 is made up of 14 amino acids. Germline CDR1 and CDR2: SSHAT and FNYEAQ (reference sequence). CDR3 amino acids: CASSPVGIPYEQYF. DNA for the CDR3: TGTGCCAGCAGCCCCGTGGGGATCCCCTACGAGCAGTACTTC. The full variable domain, with the rest looked up from reference TRBV7-7 and TRBJ2-7, is GAGVSQSPRYKVTKRGQDVTLRCDPISSHATLYWYQQALGQGPEFLTYFNYEAQPDKSGLPSDRFSAERPEGSISTLTIQRTEQRDSAMYRCASSPVGIPYEQYFGPGTRLTVT.

The chain uses TRBV7-2 and TRBJ2-1; D is unclear. The germline V gene encodes CDR1 SGHTA and CDR2 FQGNSA. V lost 5 bases and J 0 bases, leaving 14 bases between the germline ends. The CDR3 runs to 16 residues. CDR3 nucleotide sequence: TGTGCCAGCAGCCACATAGCCCCCATCTCCTACAATGAGCAGTTCTTC. Translation gives CASSHIAPISYNEQFF.

The V call is TRBV7-8, the J call TRBJ1-4; D might be TRBD1 (5 bases). The CDR3 sequence is 18 residues long. Per the germline V gene, CDR1 is SGHVS and CDR2 is FQNEAQ. V shed 2 bases and J shed 7 bases, with 23 bases lying between them. The CDR3 here is CASSLSRGWSWGGEKLFF. Written as DNA, the CDR3 is TGTGCCAGCAGCTTATCGAGGGGCTGGAGTTGGGGAGGTGAAAAACTGTTTTTT.

The V and J genes are TRBV6-5 and TRBJ1-1; D gene unclear. This CDR3 region has 18 residues. CDR1 is MNHEY, CDR2 SVGAGI, per germline. The ends were cut back, 2 bases at V and 0 bases at J, with 19 bases in the middle. CDR3 sequence: CASSYRIQKRGLNTEAFF. The CDR3 DNA sequence: TGTGCCAGCAGTTACAGGATCCAGAAAAGAGGCTTGAACACTGAAGCTTTCTTT.

The CDR3 nucleotides read TGTGCCAGCAGTTTCGCAGGGCAAAGGCAGTACTTC. Translation: CASSFAGQRQYF. This sequence joins TRBV12-3 or TRBV12-4 and TRBJ2-7, with a tentative D call TRBD1 (5 bases). There are 12 residues in the CDR3. Trimming took off 3 bases at V and 9 bases at J, with 12 bases between the two ends.

The rearrangement joins TRBV15 to TRBJ2-5, with a weak D call TRBD1 (5 bases). Germline CDR1 LNHNV, CDR2 YYDKDF (reference sequence). This CDR3 region has 15 residues. Trimming removed 0 bases from V and 2 bases from J, with 10 bases in between. CDR3 nucleotide sequence: TGTGCCACCAGCAGAGATGAAGGGGCACAAGAGACCCAGTACTTC. Encoded protein: CATSRDEGAQETQYF.